This T cell receptor beta chain was captured in a study of glioma-infiltrating T cells after dendritic cell vaccination. Study at large: Between the early 2000s and the early 2010s, patients got autologous tumor lysate-pulsed dendritic cell vaccines.

Time point indicated: after dendritic cell vaccination, including at tumor progression/relapse. As to this clone: Its antigen is still unknown.

Here immunoSEQ multiplex PCR was the method, and the copy in TCRdb shows in-frame clones only, minus some. The sample contains 65,000 or so clones, around nine tenths of which appear only once. V lost 4 bases, J lost 0 bases, and 10 bases lay in between. Germline CDR1 and CDR2: SGHTS and YDEGEE. This CDR3 region has 14 residues. Regarding the study as a whole: The cohort had few patients with full blood and tumor sets.

The receptor was derived from a human donor with glioblastoma. The source was blood, collected after dendritic cell vaccination. J is TRBJ1-1 and V is TRBV5-8; unclear D gene. For the CDR3, the DNA is TGTGCCAGCAGCCATACTCTCTTGAACACTGAAGCTTTCTTT. Its protein is CASSHTLLNTEAFF. The variable domain in full, completed from reference TRBV5-8 and TRBJ1-1, reads EAGVTQSPTHLIKTRGQQATLRCSPISGHTSVYWYQQALGLGLQFLLWYDEGEERNRGNFPPRFSGRQFPNYSSELNVNALELEDSALYLCASSHTLLNTEAFFGQGTRLTVV.